Listed below are T cell receptor beta chains from one sample, sequenced in a study of technical replicates of blood from a handful of donors. This table comes from immunoSEQ multiplex PCR, and its TCRdb copy is limited to in-frame clones, with some not included. The sample shows some 98,000 clones, approximately 94% of them seen only once. The source material was T cells isolated from PBMCs. These TCRs come from a human donor in good health. Both conserved end residues are part of each CDR3. A D gene is named only where the DNA matches it firmly. Expanded clones get a size class; other rows say once, few or many, or leave the size out.

d_gene | j_gene | abundance | v_gene | CDR3aa | CDR3nt
TRBD2 | TRBJ2-5 | NA | TRBV2 | CASSDRSGRAETQYF | TGTGCCAGCAGTGATCGCAGCGGGAGGGCTGAGACCCAGTACTTC
NA | TRBJ2-3 | NA | TRBV5-8 | CASSPIGGNTDTQYF | TGTGCCAGCAGCCCCATAGGGGGAAACACAGATACGCAGTATTTT
NA | TRBJ2-1 | NA | TRBV5-4 | CASTASLDNEQFF | TGTGCCAGCACCGCTAGCCTCGACAATGAGCAGTTCTTC
NA | TRBJ2-7 | NA | TRBV11-3 | CASSSSRETYEQYF | TGTGCCAGCAGCTCCTCCAGGGAAACCTACGAGCAGTACTTC
TRBD2 | TRBJ2-2 | NA | TRBV28 | CASSRRKGSTSWNTGELFF | TGTGCCAGCAGTCGTCGGAAAGGGTCGACTAGCTGGAACACCGGGGAGCTGTTTTTT
NA | TRBJ2-3 | NA | TRBV5-1 | CASSLGALGDTDTQYF | TGCGCCAGCAGCTTGGGAGCTCTTGGTGACACAGATACGCAGTATTTT
TRBD2 | TRBJ2-3 | NA | TRBV10-2 | CASSEWLAGDTDTQYF | TGCGCCAGCAGTGAATGGCTAGCGGGGGACACAGATACGCAGTATTTT
TRBD2 | TRBJ2-1 | NA | TRBV18 | CASSPLAGVGNEQFF | TGTGCCAGCTCACCACTAGCGGGGGTTGGAAATGAGCAGTTCTTC
NA | TRBJ1-6 | NA | TRBV19 | CASSIEWQGNSPLHF | TGTGCCAGTAGTATAGAATGGCAGGGCAATTCACCCCTCCACTTT
NA | TRBJ2-3 | NA | TRBV7-9 | CASSSVDSTQYF | TGTGCCAGCAGCTCCGTCGATAGTACGCAGTATTTT
NA | TRBJ1-1 | NA | TRBV7-9 | CASRPTPGSRSRINTEAFF | TGTGCCAGCAGACCTACCCCAGGGTCCCGGTCGAGAATAAACACTGAAGCTTTCTTT
NA | TRBJ1-1 | NA | TRBV18 | CASSPSTGNTEAFF | TGTGCCAGCTCACCATCGACTGGGAACACTGAAGCTTTCTTT
NA | TRBJ2-3 | NA | TRBV30 | CAWSVGGSTDTQYF | TGTGCCTGGAGTGTAGGAGGGAGCACAGATACGCAGTATTTT
NA | TRBJ1-5 | once | TRBV2 | CASSTRESRSGGRKRQPQHF | TGTGCCAGCAGTACTAGGGAAAGCCGCTCGGGCGGTAGGAAGAGGCAGCCCCAGCATTTT
NA | TRBJ1-4 | NA | TRBV11-2 | CASIRLGDLKGATNEKLFF | TGTGCCAGCATCCGGTTAGGGGATTTGAAAGGCGCAACTAATGAAAAACTGTTTTTT
NA | TRBJ2-5 | NA | TRBV6-5 | CASSYNPGGGETQYF | TGTGCCAGCAGTTATAACCCCGGAGGAGGGGAGACCCAGTACTTC
NA | TRBJ2-7 | once | TRBV6-1 | CASTFGGGLYEQYF | TGTGCCAGCACATTCGGCGGGGGCCTCTACGAGCAGTACTTC
NA | TRBJ2-7 | NA | TRBV10-3 | CATSGGGGRQAYEQYF | TGTGCTACGTCGGGGGGCGGCGGGAGACAAGCCTACGAGCAGTACTTC
TRBD2 | TRBJ2-3 | NA | TRBV14 | CASSPRASGALTDTQYF | TGTGCCAGCAGCCCCCGGGCTAGCGGAGCCCTCACAGATACGCAGTATTTT
NA | TRBJ1-1 | NA | TRBV18 | CASSVMGGNTEAFF | TGTGCCAGCTCTGTAATGGGGGGGAACACTGAAGCTTTCTTT
NA | TRBJ1-5 | NA | TRBV5-1 | CASSLGEGWQPQHF | TGCGCCAGCAGCTTAGGAGAGGGCTGGCAGCCCCAGCATTTT
TRBD2 | TRBJ2-3 | once | TRBV4-1 | CASSQGPAGVTDTQYF | TGCGCCAGCAGCCAAGGGCCAGCGGGAGTCACAGATACGCAGTATTTT
TRBD2 | TRBJ2-7 | NA | TRBV27 | CASSSSLAGGPYEQYF | TGTGCCAGCAGTTCGAGTCTAGCGGGGGGGCCATACGAGCAGTACTTC
TRBD2 | TRBJ2-2 | NA | TRBV5-1 | CASSLVPGLAGGPGELFF | TGCGCCAGCAGCTTGGTCCCCGGACTAGCGGGAGGGCCCGGGGAGCTGTTTTTT
NA | TRBJ2-1 | NA | TRBV7-9 | CASSSQDREQFF | TGTGCCAGCAGCTCTCAAGACAGGGAGCAGTTCTTC
NA | TRBJ2-2 | NA | TRBV7-9 | CASSLGQKGGGELFF | TGTGCCAGCAGCTTAGGTCAAAAGGGAGGCGGGGAGCTGTTTTTT
TRBD1 | TRBJ2-1 | NA | TRBV29-1 | CSVVRGYSYNEQFF | TGCAGCGTTGTCAGGGGGTACTCCTACAATGAGCAGTTCTTC
NA | TRBJ2-7 | NA | TRBV27 | CASSPGKGFYEQYF | TGTGCCAGCAGTCCGGGAAAGGGATTCTACGAGCAGTACTTC
NA | TRBJ2-5 | NA | TRBV6-1 | CASSEVGRYQETQYF | TGTGCCAGCAGTGAGGTAGGGAGGTACCAAGAGACCCAGTACTTC
NA | TRBJ2-6 | NA | TRBV7-3 | CASSSQTGANVLTF | TGTGCCAGCAGCTCTCAAACAGGGGCCAACGTCCTGACTTTC
TRBD2 | TRBJ2-4 | NA | TRBV19 | CASSPRGGENIQYF | TGTGCCAGTAGTCCGCGGGGAGGGGAAAACATTCAGTACTTC
NA | TRBJ2-1 | NA | TRBV19 | CASSMTVSAYNEQFF | TGTGCCAGTAGTATGACGGTTAGCGCTTACAATGAGCAGTTCTTC
NA | TRBJ1-1 | NA | TRBV12-5 | CASGPIGYPNTEAFF | TGTGCTAGTGGCCCCATCGGGTACCCGAACACTGAAGCTTTCTTT
TRBD1 | TRBJ1-4 | NA | TRBV6-1 | CASTEYWTGYEKLFF | TGTGCCAGCACCGAATATTGGACAGGTTATGAAAAACTGTTTTTT
NA | TRBJ2-1 | NA | TRBV4-1 | CASSRGSVGRSSYNEQFF | TGCGCCAGCAGTCGAGGCTCAGTTGGGAGATCCTCCTACAATGAGCAGTTCTTC
NA | TRBJ2-1 | NA | TRBV28 | CASSAGSSYNEQFF | TGTGCCAGCAGCGCGGGAAGTTCCTACAATGAGCAGTTCTTC
NA | TRBJ1-1 | NA | TRBV2 | CASRLLRDSEAFF | TGTGCCAGCAGGCTGCTCCGGGACTCTGAAGCTTTCTTT
NA | TRBJ2-7 | NA | TRBV28 | CASSFLSGTREQYF | TGTGCCAGCAGTTTCCTCTCCGGGACACGCGAGCAGTACTTC
TRBD2 | TRBJ2-3 | NA | TRBV7-8 | CASSQGLAGVPYTQYF | TGTGCCAGCAGCCAGGGACTAGCGGGGGTTCCGTATACGCAGTATTTT
NA | TRBJ2-7 | NA | TRBV27 | CASSLGASYEQYF | TGTGCCAGCAGTTTAGGGGCCTCCTACGAGCAGTACTTC
NA | TRBJ1-3 | NA | TRBV5-4 | CASTSGLEGNTIYF | TGTGCCAGCACCTCAGGCCTTGAAGGAAACACCATATATTTT
NA | TRBJ2-5 | NA | TRBV27 | CASSLNRVAETQYF | TGTGCCAGCAGTCTCAACAGGGTAGCAGAGACCCAGTACTTC
TRBD1 | TRBJ1-4 | NA | TRBV27 | CASSTRILRDRGRTDLEKLFF | TGTGCCAGCAGTACGAGAATTCTCCGGGACAGGGGGAGAACGGATTTGGAAAAACTGTTTTTT
NA | TRBJ1-1 | NA | TRBV14 | CASSQSTLPKAFF | TGTGCCAGCAGCCAGAGTACGCTACCTAAAGCTTTCTTT
NA | TRBJ2-1 | once | TRBV5-1 | CASSLVTGGVNEQFF | TGCGCCAGCAGCTTGGTTACAGGGGGGGTAAATGAGCAGTTCTTC
TRBD1 | TRBJ1-2 | NA | TRBV27 | CASSLRDSYGYTF | TGTGCCAGCAGTTTAAGGGACAGCTATGGCTACACCTTC
TRBD1 | TRBJ2-2 | NA | TRBV11-3 | CASSLGLGQGLAGELFF | TGTGCCAGCAGCTTAGGATTGGGACAGGGGTTGGCCGGGGAGCTGTTTTTT
TRBD1 | TRBJ2-1 | few | TRBV29-1 | CSVSGQGGEQFF | TGCAGCGTATCGGGACAGGGAGGTGAGCAGTTCTTC
TRBD1 | TRBJ1-1 | NA | TRBV6-1 | CASSRDRGMNTEAFF | TGTGCCAGCAGTCGGGACAGGGGGATGAACACTGAAGCTTTCTTT
NA | TRBJ1-1 | NA | TRBV5-5 | CASSSTGLGLNTEAFF | TGTGCCAGCAGCTCAACAGGGTTGGGCTTGAACACTGAAGCTTTCTTT
NA | TRBJ2-1 | NA | TRBV19 | CASRSGNEQFF | TGTGCCAGTAGGAGCGGGAATGAGCAGTTCTTC
TRBD1 | TRBJ2-2 | NA | TRBV27 | CASRRDRGRTGELFF | TGTGCCAGCAGACGGGACAGGGGCCGAACCGGGGAGCTGTTTTTT
NA | TRBJ1-2 | NA | TRBV4-1 | CASSQDPGDGYTF | TGCGCCAGCAGCCAAGATCCGGGTGACGGCTACACCTTC
TRBD2 | TRBJ2-1 | NA | TRBV28 | CASSNTHSGYRNEQFF | TGTGCCAGCAGCAATACCCATAGCGGGTACCGGAATGAGCAGTTCTTC
NA | TRBJ1-1 | NA | TRBV27 | CASSLSPGMNTEAFF | TGTGCCAGCAGTTTATCGCCAGGGATGAACACTGAAGCTTTCTTT
NA | TRBJ1-1 | NA | TRBV6-6 | CASSYSRSNTEAFF | TGTGCCAGCAGTTACTCGAGGTCAAACACTGAAGCTTTCTTT